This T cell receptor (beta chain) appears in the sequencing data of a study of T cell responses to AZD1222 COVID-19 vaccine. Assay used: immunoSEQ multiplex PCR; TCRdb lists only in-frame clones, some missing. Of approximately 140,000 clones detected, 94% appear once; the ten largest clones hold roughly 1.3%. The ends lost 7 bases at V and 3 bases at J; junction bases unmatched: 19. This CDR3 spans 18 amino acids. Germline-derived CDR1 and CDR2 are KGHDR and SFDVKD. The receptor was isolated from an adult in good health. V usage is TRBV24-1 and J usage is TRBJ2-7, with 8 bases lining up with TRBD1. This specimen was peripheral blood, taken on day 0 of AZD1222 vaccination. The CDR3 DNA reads TGTGCCACCAGCAGACAGGGGATCCGTGGGGTGTTTATCTACGAGCAGTACGTC. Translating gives CATSRQGIRGVFIYEQYV.